Detailed here is one T cell receptor beta chain. The entry originates in a study of cytomegalovirus exposure and HLA in healthy donors. Study-wide context: The use of the same platform for the roughly 120 validation repertoires and the 550 to 700 first-cohort repertoires was reported by a later analysis.

Separate from the approximately 670-subject first cohort was the approximately 120-subject validation cohort, to which the donors belonged. The CDR3 runs 15 residues. CDR1 SGHRS and CDR2 YFSETQ come from the germline V gene. The V segment lost 0 bases and the J segment 5 bases; nucleotides outside the gene matches: 6. Using immunoSEQ multiplex PCR, the repertoire was profiled, and TCRdb retains in-frame clones only, with some absent. This sample has 250,000 to 400,000 clones, with roughly 86% found just once. The sample consisted of PBMCs. This TCR derives from a man under 40 in good health and CMV-seronegative. The V gene is TRBV5-1, the J gene TRBJ1-1; 8 positions match TRBD1. CDR3 protein: CASSLEPGGVTEAFF. CDR3 nucleotides: TGCGCCAGCAGCTTGGAGCCAGGGGGCGTTACTGAAGCTTTCTTT.